This T cell receptor beta chain was profiled in a study of MAIT cells during Salmonella Paratyphi A infection (TCRdb year 2017). About the full investigation: Adult volunteers aged 18 to 60 swallowed one dose of 1-5x10^3 CFU of S. Paratyphi A strain NVGH308. Ciprofloxacin 500 mg twice daily for 14 days, starting at diagnosis, was given to diagnosed volunteers. The study at large found these results: MAIT cell TRBV usage was oligoclonal with a preference for TRBV20 and TRBV6, and infection did not appear to change this usage. Although the availability of volunteer samples limited sample sizes, the sizes were judged adequate for detecting differences between groups. Space occupied by over-represented MAIT clonotypes fell significantly from baseline to mid-infection (approximately 0.17 to 0.10), with no significant post-infection difference. Compared with healthy controls, diagnosed volunteers had more expansion or contraction among the top five MAIT clonotypes (around 0.5 versus 0.13), a finding that suggests the repertoire is reshaped by infection.

The time point label for this specimen denotes: mid-infection, around enteric fever diagnosis. MAIT cells, defined as Valpha7.2+ CD161+ T cells, were identified and sorted by flow cytometry. Circulating MAIT cell TCRbeta repertoires were profiled longitudinally in several volunteers in whom enteric fever developed after controlled oral challenge with live Salmonella Paratyphi A. Each diagnosed volunteer contributed MAIT cell samples at pre-infection, mid-infection and post-infection timepoints. Enteric fever was diagnosed as Paratyphi A bacteremia and/or persistent fever above 38 °C lasting more than 12 hours. Infection was diagnosed in challenged volunteers between day 4 and day 7 after challenge. For RNA extraction, between 5,000 and 10,000 MAIT cells from each sample were sorted straight into RNAqueous-Micro lysis buffer. Lymphoprep gradient centrifugation was used to isolate peripheral blood mononuclear cells from both the blood samples and the leukocyte cones. Cells were sorted on either a BD FACSAria Fusion or a BD FACSAria III sorter.

The library came from 5' RACE. TCRbeta was amplified in two rounds of PCR using Phusion High-Fidelity polymerase, and the primers added sample-specific barcodes. TCRbeta libraries were generated by template-switch cDNA synthesis with SMARTScribe reverse transcriptase and a TRBC-specific primer. The barcoded samples were pooled and then prepared using the NEBNext Ultra DNA Library Prep Kit for Illumina. Sequencing of the libraries took place on an Illumina MiSeq using the MiSeq reagent kit v2, 300 cycles. The authors processed their data as follows. Reads were demultiplexed by barcode with Jemultiplexer and aligned with MiTCR using default parameters. Non-functional sequences were removed with VDJtools, and each clonotype was defined by its amino acid sequence, with frequencies calculated from the assigned sequence reads. In the clonal space homeostasis analysis, clonotypes were grouped by frequency into over-represented (0.05-1), large, medium and small bins. TCRdb trimmed public reads at Q25 via fastp, called clones via MiXCR and kept in-frame beta chains. Rows are unified per CDR3 protein, each entry keeping the most common DNA and genes. The V and J calls come from TCRdb's annotation, not from the publication. This sample has 640 or so distinct CDR3 sequences in its table, and approximately 15% of those were observed once. Roughly 30% of the sample belongs to the ten largest clones.

Its CDR3 holds 15 amino acids, cysteine through phenylalanine. The entry retains the CDR3 DNA only, 45 bases that are in frame from base 1. Via the germline V gene (reference sequence), CDR1 is DFQATT and CDR2 SNEGSKA. Germline trimming amounts to 3 bases on V and 6 bases on J, with 10 as the count of junction bases outside the gene matches. Taking its sample share into account, this clonotype is medium-sized (0.01 to 0.1%). Its specific antigen is unknown. No base quality values were provided; no much bigger clone lies one nucleotide off. The sample here was MAIT cells from blood, taken at the middle sampling point of the challenge study. The sequence links TRBV20-1 to TRBJ2-1; TRBD2 matches 8 bases in the middle. The clonotype originates from a person aged 18 to 70 who was deliberately infected with Salmonella Paratyphi A in a paratyphoid fever challenge study. CDR3 loop: CSASIPGLAANEQFF. The nucleotide sequence reads TGCAGTGCTAGTATCCCCGGACTAGCAGCCAATGAGCAGTTCTTC.